What follows are 25 T cell receptor beta chains derived from one specimen sequenced in a study of shared clonotypes between healthy human individuals. Here immunoSEQ multiplex PCR was the method, and the copy in TCRdb shows in-frame clones only, minus some. Of roughly 1,600,000 clones in the sample, around 98.5% were seen once. What was sequenced was naive CD4+ T cells sorted from blood. The subset denotes: CD45RA+ positively selected. These receptors were taken from a man aged 25 to 45 in good health.

Worth noting for this clone: Other DNA sequences of this sample code for an identical CDR3. The chain carries TRBV5-1 and TRBJ1-1; a weak D match, TRBD1 (6 bases). CDR1 and CDR2 from the germline V gene are SGHRS and YFSETQ. The V end lost 0 bases, the J end lost 0 bases, and 9 bases lay between the germline ends. The CDR3 covers 15 residues. In DNA, the CDR3 is TGCGCCAGCAGCTTGGCTGCAGGGGTGAACACTGAAGCTTTCTTT. Its protein product is CASSLAAGVNTEAFF.

This chain connects TRBV29-1 to TRBJ2-1, with D maybe TRBD2 (5 bases). Germline CDR1 SQVTM, CDR2 ANQGSEA. This CDR3 is built from 13 residues. V lost 4 bases to trimming and J lost 2 bases, with 9 bases between them. The CDR3 DNA follows: TGCAGCGTTGCGGAGGCCACCTACAATGAGCAGTTCTTC. Translated, it gives CSVAEATYNEQFF.

This sequence joins TRBV5-5 and TRBJ2-7; 9 bases align to TRBD1. This CDR3 is 15 amino acids long. Per the germline V gene, CDR1 is SGHKS and CDR2 is YYEKEE (reference sequence). Trimming took 0 bases from V and 3 from J; bases not matched to a gene: 4. CDR3 bases: TGTGCCAGCAGCTTGGCCGGGACAGGGAACTACGAGCAGTACTTC. Translated: CASSLAGTGNYEQYF.

This clone appeared a single time. This rearrangement joins TRBV7-9 to TRBJ2-1; possible D gene TRBD1, 5 bases. CDR3 length: 15 amino acids. Germline V gene data show CDR1 as SEHNR and CDR2 as FQNEAQ (reference sequence). With 3 bases removed from V and 2 bases from J, the gap between germline ends came to 11 bases. The chain's CDR3 is CASSFKQGTYNEQFF. CDR3 bases: TGTGCCAGCAGCTTTAAGCAGGGTACCTACAATGAGCAGTTCTTC.

The chain has TRBV10-2 and TRBJ2-5; D might be TRBD1 (5 bases). V was trimmed by 7 bases and J by 2 bases, leaving 8 bases between them. The CDR3 spans 12 residues. CDR1 WSHSY and CDR2 SAAADI come from the germline V gene. The CDR3 spells CASTQGQETQYF. CDR3 DNA: TGCGCCAGCACCCAGGGTCAAGAGACCCAGTACTTC.

The chain combines TRBV15 with TRBJ2-1; 7 bases are shared with TRBD2. The V gene's germline CDR1 is LNHNV and CDR2 YYDKDF (reference sequence). V gave up 1 base and J gave up 4 bases; unmatched junction bases: 4. The CDR3 has 15 residues. Here the CDR3 reads CATSRALAAYNEQFF. The CDR3 DNA reads TGTGCCACCAGCAGAGCCCTAGCGGCGTACAATGAGCAGTTCTTC.

The chain uses TRBV19 and TRBJ2-7, with D possibly being TRBD1 (5 bases). The germline gives CDR1 LNHDA, CDR2 SQIVND (reference sequence). Trimming took 3 bases from V and 6 from J, leaving 15 bases between them. The CDR3 spans 14 residues. For the CDR3, the DNA is TGTGCCAGTAGTATTGTAGGGGCAACCGCCGAGCAGTACTTC. Its protein is CASSIVGATAEQYF.

The V gene is TRBV28, the J gene TRBJ1-1; no reliable D call. The CDR3 runs 14 residues. Germline V gene lookup returns CDR1 MDHEN and CDR2 SYDVKM. The germline V and J ends were trimmed by 6 bases and 1 base, with 12 bases remaining between them. The CDR3 DNA sequence: TGTGCCAGCAGCTATAGACTCCCGAACACTGAAGCTTTCTTT. Amino acids: CASSYRLPNTEAFF.

The chain uses TRBV18 and TRBJ1-1; 7 bases match TRBD1. The V gene's germline CDR1 is KGHSH and CDR2 LQKENI. The length of the CDR3 is 13 residues. Trimming at V came to 5 bases and at J to 11 bases, leaving 11 bases not matched to a gene. CDR3 in amino acids: CASSTGTVAPAFF. In nucleotides, the CDR3 is TGTGCCAGCTCAACAGGGACAGTGGCTCCCGCTTTCTTT.

The rearrangement links TRBV2 to TRBJ1-1; D unresolved. The CDR3 has 12 residues. Trimming stripped 5 bases from V and 5 bases from J, with 9 bases between. The germline V gene has CDR1 SNHLY and CDR2 FYNNEI. In DNA form, the CDR3 reads TGTGCCAGCAGTTCGGTAGGAACTGAAGCTTTCTTT. This encodes CASSSVGTEAFF.

This clone was picked up one time. The same CDR3 can be traced to other DNA sequences in this sample. This chain uses TRBV28 with TRBJ2-7; 10 nucleotides line up with TRBD1. Germline loops: CDR1 MDHEN, CDR2 SYDVKM. The CDR3 covers 13 residues. The V and J ends lost 6 bases and 3 bases, in that order; junction bases with no gene match: 2. The CDR3 loop reads CASRGQGDYEQYF. The CDR3 nucleotides are TGTGCCAGCAGAGGACAGGGGGACTACGAGCAGTACTTC.

This chain joins TRBV6-5 and TRBJ2-3, with 7 bases aligning to TRBD2. CDR1 is MNHEY and CDR2 is SVGAGI in the germline V gene. This CDR3 is 14 amino acids long. The trim removed 5 bases at V and 2 bases at J, leaving 4 bases unmatched. CDR3 protein: CASSQTSDTDTQYF. The CDR3 DNA sequence: TGTGCCAGCAGTCAAACTAGCGACACAGATACGCAGTATTTT.

The V call is TRBV28, the J call TRBJ2-7; 8 nucleotides align to TRBD1. Germline CDR1 reads MDHEN; CDR2 reads SYDVKM. The CDR3 has 14 residues. After removal of 9 bases from V and 3 bases from J, the junction contained 10 bases not matched to a gene. The CDR3 protein is CASLDRGPHYEQYF. In DNA, the CDR3 is TGTGCCAGTCTCGACAGGGGACCCCACTACGAGCAGTACTTC.

The V gene is TRBV18, the J gene TRBJ2-1, with TRBD2 matching 7 bases. V dropped 3 bases and J dropped 3; count of bases not matched to a gene: 5. Germline CDR1 is KGHSH and CDR2 is LQKENI. The CDR3 spans 15 residues. DNA of the CDR3: TGTGCCAGCTCACCCGCGGGAGTCGTCTACAATGAGCAGTTCTTC. Protein product: CASSPAGVVYNEQFF. The full variable domain, completed using reference TRBV18 and TRBJ2-1, is NAGVMQNPRHLVRRRGQEARLRCSPMKGHSHVYWYRQLPEEGLKFMVYLQKENIIDESGMPKERFSAEFPKEGPSILRIQQVVRGDSAAYFCASSPAGVVYNEQFFGPGTRLTVL.

The chain carries TRBV5-1 and TRBJ2-5, with 13 positions matching TRBD2. Germline-derived CDR1 and CDR2 are SGHRS and YFSETQ. V dropped 6 bases and J dropped 7; count of bases not matched to a gene: 9. This CDR3 is built from 15 residues. CDR3 in amino acids: CASTSLAGGVMTQYF. The CDR3, as DNA: TGCGCCAGCACCTCACTAGCGGGAGGGGTTATGACCCAGTACTTC.

This clone was counted once. This chain links TRBV18 with TRBJ2-7; D is possibly TRBD2 (6 bases). The CDR3 is 15 residues long. The V end was cut by 2 bases, the J end by 6 bases, with 17 bases between. Germline V gene lookup returns CDR1 KGHSH and CDR2 LQKENI. CDR3 sequence: CASSPEGGNMFEQYF. DNA of the CDR3: TGTGCCAGCTCACCAGAAGGCGGGAATATGTTCGAGCAGTACTTC.

The chain uses TRBV5-4 and TRBJ2-7; D not certain. This CDR3 comprises 13 residues. With 7 bases removed from V and 0 bases from J, the gap between germline ends came to 11 bases. Germline values: CDR1 SGHNT, CDR2 YYREEE (reference sequence). CDR3 nucleotide sequence: TGTGCCAGCCGCGTGGATAGCTCCTACGAGCAGTACTTC. It is translated as CASRVDSSYEQYF.

V gene TRBV18 combines with J gene TRBJ2-7; TRBD1 matches 9 bases. In germline, CDR1 is KGHSH, CDR2 LQKENI. The CDR3 consists of 16 residues. Trimming took 4 bases from V and 1 from J; bases not matched to a gene: 8. CDR3 protein: CASSLLGQGQSYEQYF. The CDR3 DNA follows: TGTGCCAGCTCACTCCTAGGACAGGGGCAATCCTACGAGCAGTACTTC.

The CDR3 region is CASSLRQGSGYTF. CDR3 nucleotide sequence: TGTGCCAGCAGCTTAAGACAGGGCTCTGGCTACACCTTC. This chain connects TRBV7-2 to TRBJ1-2, with 7 bases lining up with TRBD1. Germline-derived CDR1 and CDR2 are SGHTA and FQGNSA. The CDR3 covers 13 residues. With V trimmed by 2 bases and J by 7 bases, 4 bases remained unmatched.

The chain joins TRBV28 to TRBJ1-2, with a weak D call TRBD1 (6 bases). The CDR3 spans 17 residues. Germline V gene lookup returns CDR1 MDHEN and CDR2 SYDVKM. V lost 2 bases to trimming and J lost 4 bases, with 20 bases between them. The CDR3 region is CASSLAYRVDRLYGYTF. Written as DNA, the CDR3 is TGTGCCAGCAGTTTAGCCTACAGGGTCGATCGCCTCTATGGCTACACCTTC.

The chain employs TRBV10-1 and TRBJ2-7, with 10 positions matching TRBD1. Germline-derived CDR1 and CDR2 are WNHNN and SYGVQD (reference sequence). The J segment lost 5 bases and the V segment lost 4 bases, leaving 8 bases of the junction unmatched. The CDR3 runs to 15 residues. DNA for the CDR3: TGCGCCAGCAGTGGACGGGACAGGGGAGTCCACGAGCAGTACTTC. Its protein is CASSGRDRGVHEQYF.

This clone is a singleton in its sample. CDR3 sequence: CASSEWGSTEAFF. For the CDR3, the DNA is TGTGCCAGCAGTGAATGGGGTAGCACTGAAGCTTTCTTT. The V call is TRBV25-1, the J call TRBJ1-1; D not resolved. V lost 1 base to trimming and J lost 4 bases, with 7 bases between them. The CDR3 sequence is 13 residues long. Germline V CDR1 and CDR2: MGHDK, SYGVNS.

This clone was detected once. This sequence joins TRBV10-1 and TRBJ2-1; 9 positions agree with TRBD1. CDR1 is WNHNN and CDR2 is SYGVQD in the germline V gene (reference sequence). V lost 6 bases, J lost 8 bases, and 5 bases stayed unmatched. This CDR3 contains 13 residues. CDR3 sequence: CASSGQGSHEQFF. The CDR3 bases are TGCGCCAGCAGCGGACAGGGGTCCCATGAGCAGTTCTTC.

This clone was recorded once. V usage is TRBV2 and J usage is TRBJ1-1, with 9 positions matching TRBD1. The CDR3 runs to 13 residues. V trimming: 6 bases; J trimming: 1 base; junction bases outside the gene matches: 0. Germline V lookup: CDR1 SNHLY, CDR2 FYNNEI. Written as DNA, the CDR3 is TGTGCCAGCAGGGGACAGGGGAACACTGAAGCTTTCTTT. Amino acids: CASRGQGNTEAFF.

The rearrangement uses TRBV2 and TRBJ1-2; the D gene is possibly TRBD1 (6 bases). This CDR3 is 16 amino acids long. Trimming removed 3 bases at V and 1 base at J, with 15 bases between. Germline loops: CDR1 SNHLY, CDR2 FYNNEI. The CDR3 DNA follows: TGTGCCAGCAGTGAGCCAGGGGCGGGAGGTAACTATGGCTACACCTTC. As protein: CASSEPGAGGNYGYTF.